The 15 T cell receptor beta chains reported below all come from one sample, sequenced in a study of T cells after yellow fever vaccination. TCRdb reprocessed the 5' RACE reads with MiXCR, giving one entry per CDR3 protein. The table lists hundreds of thousands of distinct CDR3 sequences, 21% of them singletons. Sample: PBMCs, taken about 21 days after the first yellow fever vaccination. The origin of the receptors is a man aged 18 to 29 who received the YFV17D yellow fever vaccine.

The CDR3 region is CASSFIGADTQYF. The CDR3 nucleotides are TGTGCCAGCAGCTTTATAGGTGCAGATACGCAGTATTTT. The chain employs TRBV11-3 and TRBJ2-3; D unclear. CDR3 length equals 13 residues. Germline V gene data show CDR1 as SGHNT and CDR2 as YENEEA. Trimming shortened V by 3 bases and J by 4 bases, and 8 bases separated the two germline ends. Supplemented by reference TRBV11-3 and TRBJ2-3, the full variable domain reads EAGVVQSPRYKIIEKKQPVAFWCNPISGHNTLYWYLQNLGQGPELLIRYENEEAVDDSQLPKDRFSAERLKGVDSTLKIQPAELGDSAVYLCASSFIGADTQYFGPGTRLTVL.

This clonotype showed up just a few times. The chain couples TRBV27 to TRBJ2-3; D may correspond to TRBD1 or TRBD2 (6 bases each). CDR3 size: 16 residues. Deletions cut 5 bases from V and 2 bases from J, with 17 bases between. Per germline, CDR1 MNHEY and CDR2 SMNVEV (reference sequence). CDR3 nucleotide sequence: TGTGCCAGCAGTCACTCCTCGGGGGCTTACACAGATACGCAGTATTTT. Translated, it gives CASSHSSGAYTDTQYF.

The chain is built from TRBV20-1 and TRBJ2-5; D not resolved. The V and J ends lost 6 bases and 0 bases respectively, with 14 bases between them. CDR1 is DFQATT and CDR2 is SNEGSKA in the germline V gene (reference sequence). This CDR3 has 14 residues. The CDR3 here is CSASRPLHQETQYF. CDR3 in DNA: TGCAGTGCCTCCCGCCCTCTCCACCAAGAGACCCAGTACTTC.

The chain couples TRBV7-2 to TRBJ2-5; possible D gene TRBD1, 5 bases. The CDR3 loop spans 13 amino acids. The germline CDR1 and CDR2 sequences are SGHTA and FQGNSA. V lost 5 bases and J lost 0, with 7 bases in between. The CDR3 DNA reads TGTGCCAGCAGCAAGGACAACCAAGAGACCCAGTACTTC. This gives the protein CASSKDNQETQYF.

The gene calls are TRBV28 and TRBJ2-2; TRBD1 or TRBD2 may be the D gene (5 bases each). The CDR3 sequence is 15 residues long. Trimming pared 1 base from V and 2 bases from J, leaving 8 bases between. Germline lookup yields CDR1 MDHEN and CDR2 SYDVKM. The CDR3 is CASSLLRDNTGELFF. For the CDR3, the DNA is TGTGCCAGCAGTTTATTGAGGGACAACACCGGGGAGCTGTTTTTT.

The chain uses TRBV15 and TRBJ2-7; D is uncertain. Germline-derived CDR1 and CDR2 are LNHNV and YYDKDF (reference sequence). CDR3 size: 12 residues. V dropped 3 bases and J dropped 6 bases, with 9 bases sitting between them. The CDR3 loop reads CATSRNMAEQYF. The CDR3 DNA follows: TGTGCCACCAGCAGGAATATGGCCGAGCAGTACTTC.

The table lists this clonotype with many counts. The chain uses TRBV20-1 and TRBJ1-1; D gene ambiguous. The CDR3 has 11 amino acids. The germline V gene encodes CDR1 DFQATT and CDR2 SNEGSKA (reference sequence). CDR3 DNA sequence: TGCAGCGCAACAGCGAACACTGAAGCTTTCTTT. It yields the protein CSATANTEAFF.

J is TRBJ2-7 and V is TRBV19; D may match TRBD1 or TRBD2 (5 bases each). CDR3 size: 15 residues. V gave up 5 bases and J gave up 3 bases, with 17 bases separating them. The germline V gene has CDR1 LNHDA and CDR2 SQIVND (reference sequence). The CDR3 sequence is CASSLSGGSGYEQYF. In DNA, the CDR3 is TGTGCCAGTAGTCTAAGTGGGGGATCCGGCTACGAGCAGTACTTC.

This clonotype was detected a few times. V usage is TRBV12-3 or TRBV12-4 and J usage is TRBJ1-6; D is undetermined. V lost 5 bases to trimming and J lost 0 bases, with 11 bases between them. The CDR3 contains 16 residues. CDR3 loop: CASSRGVGSYNSPLHF. The CDR3 nucleotides read TGTGCCAGCAGTCGTGGGGTGGGCTCCTATAATTCACCCCTCCACTTT.

This clonotype has more than one count but fewer than ten. The chain recombines TRBV3-1 with TRBJ2-1, with 8 bases fitting TRBD2. The CDR3 spans 14 residues. CDR1 and CDR2 (germline): LGHDT, YNNKEL (reference sequence). V lost 2 bases, J lost 8 bases, and 5 bases stayed unmatched. CDR3 sequence: CASSQRVSGDEQFF. CDR3 DNA sequence: TGTGCCAGCAGCCAACGTGTTAGCGGGGATGAGCAGTTCTTC.

This clonotype was seen repeatedly, ten times or more. V usage is TRBV7-2 and J usage is TRBJ2-3, with TRBD2 matching 8 bases. The V segment lost 8 bases and the J segment 4 bases; nucleotides outside the gene matches: 14. The CDR3 extends over 16 amino acids. Germline V gene lookup returns CDR1 SGHTA and CDR2 FQGNSA. The CDR3 reads CASSRGVGLESDTQYF. CDR3 nucleotide sequence: TGTGCCAGCTCCCGGGGGGTGGGACTAGAATCAGATACGCAGTATTTT.

This clonotype was recorded once. The chain employs TRBV10-3 and TRBJ2-7; 7 bases agree with TRBD1. J lost 9 bases, V lost 4 bases, and 12 bases had no gene match. The CDR3 is made up of 14 amino acids. CDR1 is ENHRY, CDR2 SYGVKD, per germline. The CDR3, as DNA: TGTGCCATCAGTGCCGGACAGGACGGGCGTGGGCAGTACGTC. Protein sequence: CAISAGQDGRGQYV.

In this sample, this clonotype turned up many times. The J gene is TRBJ2-5, the V gene TRBV7-6; 12 bases map to TRBD1. Germline assignment: CDR1 SGHVS and CDR2 FNYEAQ. The CDR3 runs 16 residues. Unmatched junction bases numbered 5, after V lost 1 base and J lost 5 bases. CDR3 DNA sequence: TGTGCCAGCAGCTTAGGAGGGACAGGGGGCATGGAGACCCAGTACTTC. The encoded protein is CASSLGGTGGMETQYF.

The chain combines TRBV7-2 with TRBJ1-1; D unclear. The germline V and J ends were trimmed by 4 bases and 1 base, with 10 bases remaining between them. The CDR3 totals 14 residues. The germline gives CDR1 SGHTA, CDR2 FQGNSA. The CDR3 here is CASSSQVANTEAFF. CDR3 bases: TGTGCCAGCAGCTCTCAAGTTGCGAACACTGAAGCTTTCTTT.

The chain uses TRBV18 and TRBJ2-1; TRBD2 matches at 7 bases. CDR1 and CDR2 from the germline V gene are KGHSH and LQKENI. J was trimmed by 1 base and V by 5 bases; bases with no gene match: 11. CDR3 length: 17 residues. Here the CDR3 reads CASSASRGEESYNEQFF. The CDR3, as DNA: TGTGCCAGCTCAGCATCACGGGGGGAAGAATCCTACAATGAGCAGTTCTTC. The full variable domain, its missing parts supplied by reference TRBV18 and TRBJ2-1, is NAGVMQNPRHLVRRRGQEARLRCSPMKGHSHVYWYRQLPEEGLKFMVYLQKENIIDESGMPKERFSAEFPKEGPSILRIQQVVRGDSAAYFCASSASRGEESYNEQFFGPGTRLTVL.